This T cell receptor beta chain was sequenced for a study of T cell clonality in common variable immunodeficiency. Study results and caveats: What drives increased CVID clonality needs T cell subpopulation sequencing. CVID patient heterogeneity limited repertoire-clinical complication correlations. Compared with controls, CVID subjects had fewer shared TCRbeta clones.

Generated by immunoSEQ multiplex PCR, the TCRdb table keeps only in-frame clones and is missing some. The repertoire consists of tens of thousands of clones, none detected only once. Trimming left V 3 bases short and J 5 bases short, with 16 bases between. The germline V gene encodes CDR1 WSHSY and CDR2 SAAADI. The CDR3 sequence is 15 residues long. For this clone: What it binds is unknown. Read coverage stops 3 residues before the CDR3 terminus; the germline J gene supplies the remainder.

The sequenced sample was peripheral blood mononuclear cells. The rearrangement uses TRBV10-2 and TRBJ2-5, with D perhaps matching TRBD2 (6 bases). This receptor was identified in a person aged 18-70 years in good health. The CDR3 sequence is CASSDFGSGWETQYF. The CDR3 bases that were read are TGCGCCAGCAGTGATTTCGGGAGCGGGTGGGAGACC.